This section outlines one T cell receptor beta chain sequence together with its context. Its target antigen remains unknown. One base away there is no much larger clone; base qualities are not given. This sample stems from a study of tumor-infiltrating lymphocytes in primary liver carcinoma listed by TCRdb under 2017. Notes on the research overall: Hepatocellular carcinoma (four) or combined HCC and intrahepatic cholangiocarcinoma (one) was present in the five patients, who were three men and two women aged 30 to 69 years. To link TCRbeta repertoire diversity to the local molecular phenotype, the approximately 26 tumor region samples were profiled with Agilent mRNA microarrays. Samples yielded roughly 3.5 to 8 million productive TCRbeta reads; read depth did not differ significantly between tissue types. A total of roughly 35 specimens from 5 patients, comprising approximately 25 tumor regions, 5 adjacent noncancerous liver tissues and 5 peripheral blood samples, were covered by TCRbeta repertoire sequencing. The study combined TCRbeta repertoire sequencing, expression microarrays and whole-exome sequencing across five regions of each liver tumor, with adjacent normal tissue and blood. High reproducibility was observed for the technical replicate repertoires, with mean shared-clone rates approximately 0.9 and correlation coefficients above 0.95. The five patients had tumors of stage T1-T3 N0M0, with maximum diameters ranging from about 4.2 to 10 cm. What the work shows at the level of the full study, not this receptor alone: The top 250 clones accounted for a significantly greater share of the repertoire in tumors than in blood (p = 0.039). With just 4 or 5 patients in the study, the authors point out that the findings should be validated in a larger study. Since the samples were bulk and unsorted, there was no way to compare CD4+ and CD8+ T cell repertoires. Only the TCR beta chain was sequenced, which likely underestimates true repertoire diversity because unpaired alpha chains were not captured. Just about 7-25% of top clones turned up in all five regions of a tumor, which suggests spatial heterogeneity among tumor-infiltrating T cells. Repertoire overlap was found to be higher between tumor regions (mean roughly 36%) than between tumor-adjacent (about 17%) or tumor-blood (around 15%) pairs, consistent with antigen-driven expansion.

Total RNA and DNA were co-extracted from around 18-30 mg of bulk tissue with the AllPrep DNA/RNA mini kit, without cell sorting. A handful of patients with histopathologically diagnosed primary liver carcinoma underwent surgical resection in China between 2015 and 2016. Patients had chronic HBV infection and were treatment-naive at sampling. Each tumor was sampled at five spatially separated regions: the tumor centre plus the superior, inferior, left-lateral and right-lateral poles. Histology showed that every tumor sample contained more than 85% viable tumor cells. Fresh tumor and adjacent tissue pieces were bisected; one half was stored in RNAlater at -80°C, the other sent for histology. A constant-region primer and ProtoScript II reverse transcriptase were used to reverse-transcribe TCRbeta-specific cDNA from roughly 0.55 ug total RNA. The TCRbeta libraries were prepared through three rounds of nested multiplex PCR following a slightly modified ARM-PCR procedure. Sample barcodes and Illumina adapters were added in a final 25-cycle PCR using Deep VentR polymerase. Before sequencing, amplicons between 200 and 500 bp were purified from gel using a QIAquick gel extraction kit. An Illumina HiSeq 2500 was used to sequence the TCRbeta amplicons, generating 250-bp paired-end reads. Under the source paper's analysis protocol: To recover full CDR3 sequences, reads were quality-trimmed using Trimmomatic v0.33 and paired reads were then merged using FLASH v1.2.11. MiGEC v1.2.1b assigned V, D and J germline segments to the rearranged TCRbeta sequences. Clonotype statistics and Shannon-Wiener diversity indices were calculated with VDJtools v1.0.0. Except for diversity analysis, only each sample's 250 most abundant clonotypes were used in subsequent analyses to reduce sampling bias. TCRdb took the public reads, trimmed them with fastp at Q25, ran MiXCR for clone calling and kept in-frame beta chains. When rows share a CDR3 protein, they turn into one entry using the most common DNA and genes. The authors' filters were not applied to this entry. The sample profile shows some 38,000 distinct CDR3 sequences; roughly four fifths of them were found once. In total, the top ten clones hold 16% of the sample.

The sample comprised liver tumor tissue from sampling region 4. This specimen's cell subset or site label, interpreted: tumor region T4, right-lateral pole. This clonotype was obtained from a man aged 40-50 years with primary liver carcinoma and hepatitis B virus infection.

The DNA sequence is TGTGCCAGCAGCAGAGGACAGGGGGGGGACCACACAGATACGCAGTATTTT. This encodes CASSRGQGGDHTDTQYF. The chain uses TRBV21-1 and TRBJ2-3; the table's TRBD1 call for D was not verified on the DNA. TRBV21-1 is classified as a pseudogene. Counted from cysteine to phenylalanine, this CDR3 has 17 amino acids. Of the read, only the CDR3 DNA is kept; its 51 bases are in frame from base 1.